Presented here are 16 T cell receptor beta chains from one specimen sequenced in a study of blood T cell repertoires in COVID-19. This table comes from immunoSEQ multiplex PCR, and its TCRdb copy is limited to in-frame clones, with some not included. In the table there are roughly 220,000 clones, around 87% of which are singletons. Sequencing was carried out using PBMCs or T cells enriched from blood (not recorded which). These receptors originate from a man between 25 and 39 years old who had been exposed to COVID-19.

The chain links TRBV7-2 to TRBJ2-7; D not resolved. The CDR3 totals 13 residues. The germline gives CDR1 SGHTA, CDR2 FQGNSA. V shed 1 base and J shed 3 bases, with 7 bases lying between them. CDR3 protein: CASSLVRFYEQYF. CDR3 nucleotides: TGTGCCAGCAGCTTAGTACGGTTCTACGAGCAGTACTTC.

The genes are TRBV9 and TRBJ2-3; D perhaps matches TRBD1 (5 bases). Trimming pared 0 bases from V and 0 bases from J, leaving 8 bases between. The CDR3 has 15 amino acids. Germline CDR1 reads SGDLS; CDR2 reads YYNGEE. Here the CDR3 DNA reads TGTGCCAGCAGCGTAGGGGGCTGGAGCACAGATACGCAGTATTTT. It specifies CASSVGGWSTDTQYF.

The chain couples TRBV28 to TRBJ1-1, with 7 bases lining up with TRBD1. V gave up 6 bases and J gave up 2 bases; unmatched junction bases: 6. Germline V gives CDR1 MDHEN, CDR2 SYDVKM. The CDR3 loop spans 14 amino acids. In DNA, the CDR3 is TGTGCCAGCAGCGAACAGGGGCGCAACACTGAAGCTTTCTTT. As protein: CASSEQGRNTEAFF.

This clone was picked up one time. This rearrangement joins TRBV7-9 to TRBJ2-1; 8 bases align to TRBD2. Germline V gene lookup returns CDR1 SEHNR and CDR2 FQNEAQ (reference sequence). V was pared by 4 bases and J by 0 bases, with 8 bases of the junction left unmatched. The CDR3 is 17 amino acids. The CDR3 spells CASSWSGGVSSYNEQFF. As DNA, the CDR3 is TGTGCCAGCAGCTGGAGCGGGGGTGTGAGCTCCTACAATGAGCAGTTCTTC.

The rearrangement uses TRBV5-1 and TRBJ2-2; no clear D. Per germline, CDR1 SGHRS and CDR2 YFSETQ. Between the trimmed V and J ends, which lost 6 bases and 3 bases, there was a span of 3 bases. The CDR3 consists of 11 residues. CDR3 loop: CASTDTGELFF. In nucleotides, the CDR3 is TGCGCCAGCACCGACACCGGGGAGCTGTTTTTT. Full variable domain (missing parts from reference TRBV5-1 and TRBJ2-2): KAGVTQTPRYLIKTRGQQVTLSCSPISGHRSVSWYQQTPGQGLQFLFEYFSETQRNKGNFPGRFSGRQFSNSRSEMNVSTLELGDSALYLCASTDTGELFFGEGSRLTVL.

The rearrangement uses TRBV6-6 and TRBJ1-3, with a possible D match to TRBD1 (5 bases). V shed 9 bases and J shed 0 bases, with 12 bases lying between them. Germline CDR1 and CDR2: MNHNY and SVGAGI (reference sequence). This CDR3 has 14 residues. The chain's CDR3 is CASRQLSSGNTIYF. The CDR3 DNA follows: TGTGCCAGTAGACAGTTAAGCTCTGGAAACACCATATATTTT.

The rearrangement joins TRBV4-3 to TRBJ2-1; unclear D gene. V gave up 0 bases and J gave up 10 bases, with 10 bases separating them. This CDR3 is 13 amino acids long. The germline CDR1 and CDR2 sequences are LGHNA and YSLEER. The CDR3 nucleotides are TGCGCCAGCAGCCAAGAGGTCTCGAGGGAGCAGTTCTTC. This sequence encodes CASSQEVSREQFF.

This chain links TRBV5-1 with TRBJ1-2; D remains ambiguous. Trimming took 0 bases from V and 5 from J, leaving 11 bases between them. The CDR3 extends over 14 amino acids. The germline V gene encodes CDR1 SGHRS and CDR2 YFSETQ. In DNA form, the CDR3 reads TGCGCCAGCAGCTTGGGGGCAGATATTTATGGCTACACCTTC. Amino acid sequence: CASSLGADIYGYTF. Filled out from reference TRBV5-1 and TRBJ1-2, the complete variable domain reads KAGVTQTPRYLIKTRGQQVTLSCSPISGHRSVSWYQQTPGQGLQFLFEYFSETQRNKGNFPGRFSGRQFSNSRSEMNVSTLELGDSALYLCASSLGADIYGYTFGSGTRLTVV.

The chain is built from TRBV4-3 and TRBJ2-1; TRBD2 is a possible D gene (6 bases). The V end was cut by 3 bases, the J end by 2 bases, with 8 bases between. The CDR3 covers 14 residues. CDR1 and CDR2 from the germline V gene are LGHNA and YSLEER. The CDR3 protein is CASSQRGTYNEQFF. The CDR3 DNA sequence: TGCGCCAGCAGCCAGCGGGGCACCTACAATGAGCAGTTCTTC.

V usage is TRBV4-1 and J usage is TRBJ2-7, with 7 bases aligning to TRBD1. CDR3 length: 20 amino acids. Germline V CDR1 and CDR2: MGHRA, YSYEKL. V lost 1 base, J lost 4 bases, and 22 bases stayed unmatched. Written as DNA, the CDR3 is TGCGCCAGCAGCCAAGTCCCGATAGACAGGGCCGTGGGGGCTCGATACGAGCAGTACTTC. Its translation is CASSQVPIDRAVGARYEQYF.

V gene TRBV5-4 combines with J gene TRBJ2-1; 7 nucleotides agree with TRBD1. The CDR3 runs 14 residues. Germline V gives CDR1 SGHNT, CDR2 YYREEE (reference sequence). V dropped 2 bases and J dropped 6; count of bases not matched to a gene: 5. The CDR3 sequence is CASSLRGPINEQFF. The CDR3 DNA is TGTGCCAGCAGCTTAAGGGGGCCCATCAATGAGCAGTTCTTC.

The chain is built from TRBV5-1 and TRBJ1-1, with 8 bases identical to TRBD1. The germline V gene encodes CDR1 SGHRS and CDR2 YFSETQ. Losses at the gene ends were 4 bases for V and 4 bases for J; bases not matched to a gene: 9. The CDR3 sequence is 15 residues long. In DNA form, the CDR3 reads TGCGCCAGCAGCAGGACAGGGATGATTGGCACTGAAGCTTTCTTT. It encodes CASSRTGMIGTEAFF.

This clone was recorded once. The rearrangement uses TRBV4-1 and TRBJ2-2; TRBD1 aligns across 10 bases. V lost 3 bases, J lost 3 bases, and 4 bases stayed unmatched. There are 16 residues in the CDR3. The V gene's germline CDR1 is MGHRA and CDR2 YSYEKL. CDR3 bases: TGCGCCAGCAGCCACGCTGACAGGGGGCACACCGGGGAGCTGTTTTTT. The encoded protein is CASSHADRGHTGELFF.

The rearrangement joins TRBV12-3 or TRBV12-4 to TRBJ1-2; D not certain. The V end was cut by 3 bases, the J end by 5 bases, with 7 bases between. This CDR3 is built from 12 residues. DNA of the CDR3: TGTGCCAGCAGTTTGGCCGGGTATGGCTACACCTTC. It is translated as CASSLAGYGYTF.

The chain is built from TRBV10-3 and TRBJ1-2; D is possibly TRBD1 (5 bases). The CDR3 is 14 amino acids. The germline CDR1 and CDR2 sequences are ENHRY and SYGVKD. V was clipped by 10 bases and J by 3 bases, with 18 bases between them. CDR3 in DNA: TGTGCCACCAAGACAGCCGCTAATGACTATGGCTACACCTTC. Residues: CATKTAANDYGYTF.

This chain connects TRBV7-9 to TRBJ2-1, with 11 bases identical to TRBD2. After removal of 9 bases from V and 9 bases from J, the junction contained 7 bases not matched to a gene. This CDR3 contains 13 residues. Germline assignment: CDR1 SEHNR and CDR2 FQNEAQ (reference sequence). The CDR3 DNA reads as TGTGCCAGTGGTAGCGGGGGGGCCGTTGAGCAGTTCTTC. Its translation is CASGSGGAVEQFF.